The rows below give T cell receptor beta chains drawn from one sample of a study of Graves' ophthalmopathy and Graves' hyperthyroidism. TCRdb passed the multiplex PCR reads through MiXCR, listing each CDR3 protein once. The repertoire consists of under 400,000 distinct CDR3 sequences, with 15% to 20% occurring once and the leading ten covering over 9%. The sequenced sample was peripheral blood. These receptor sequences come from an adult man with Graves' ophthalmopathy. Each CDR3 is given with its conserved first and last residue. A D gene is named only where the DNA matches it firmly. Expanded clones are given a class, and other clones once, few, many or no size at all.

v_gene: TRBV12-3/TRBV12-4; d_gene: -; j_gene: TRBJ2-4; abundance: -; CDR3nt: TGTGCCAGCAGTTTAGCATCTGGGTACATTCAGTACTTC; CDR3aa: CASSLASGYIQYF
v_gene: TRBV12-3/TRBV12-4; d_gene: -; j_gene: TRBJ1-1; abundance: many; CDR3nt: TGTGCCAGCAGTTTTGGAAGTACTGAAGCTTTCTTT; CDR3aa: CASSFGSTEAFF
v_gene: TRBV6-2/TRBV6-3; d_gene: -; j_gene: TRBJ2-6; abundance: many; CDR3nt: TGTGCCAGCAGTTTATCACTTGGGGCCAACGTCCTGACTTTC; CDR3aa: CASSLSLGANVLTF
v_gene: TRBV6-5; d_gene: -; j_gene: TRBJ2-2; abundance: many; CDR3nt: TGTGCCAGCAGCCGTGGGTGGGGGGCGAACACCGGGGAGCTGTTTTTT; CDR3aa: CASSRGWGANTGELFF
v_gene: TRBV6-1; d_gene: -; j_gene: TRBJ1-6; abundance: -; CDR3nt: TGTGCCAGCAGTCGGGAAGGGGGACCCCTCCACTTT; CDR3aa: CASSREGGPLHF
v_gene: TRBV5-1; d_gene: -; j_gene: TRBJ1-1; abundance: many; CDR3nt: TGCGCCAGCAGCGATCTACAGGGTTCCCTCGCTGAAGCTTTCTTT; CDR3aa: CASSDLQGSLAEAFF
v_gene: TRBV5-1; d_gene: TRBD1; j_gene: TRBJ1-2; abundance: -; CDR3nt: TGCGCCAGCAGCTTGGTTCAGGGGGCAGGTGGCTACACCTTC; CDR3aa: CASSLVQGAGGYTF
v_gene: TRBV6-2/TRBV6-3; d_gene: -; j_gene: TRBJ1-5; abundance: many; CDR3nt: TGTGCCAGCAGTAATACAGGTTACACGGCCCAGCATTTT; CDR3aa: CASSNTGYTAQHF
v_gene: TRBV18; d_gene: TRBD1; j_gene: TRBJ2-7; abundance: many; CDR3nt: TGTGCCAGCTCACGTCCCCGGGGGACAGGAGACTACGAGCAGTACTTC; CDR3aa: CASSRPRGTGDYEQYF
v_gene: TRBV5-5; d_gene: -; j_gene: TRBJ1-2; abundance: many; CDR3nt: TGTGCCAGCAGCTTGGCCGAGAATCCCGACTATGGCTACACCTTC; CDR3aa: CASSLAENPDYGYTF
v_gene: TRBV6-1; d_gene: -; j_gene: TRBJ1-6; abundance: -; CDR3nt: TGTGCCAGCAAGGCCTGGGAGAGCACCTATAATTCACCCCTCCACTTT; CDR3aa: CASKAWESTYNSPLHF
v_gene: TRBV27; d_gene: -; j_gene: TRBJ2-5; abundance: -; CDR3nt: TGTGCCAGCAGCTTAAGGGGGACCGAGACCCAGTACTTC; CDR3aa: CASSLRGTETQYF
v_gene: TRBV11-2; d_gene: -; j_gene: TRBJ2-2; abundance: many; CDR3nt: TGTGCCAGCAGCTTAGTTCGGCAGGGTTCCACCGGGGAGCTGTTTTTT; CDR3aa: CASSLVRQGSTGELFF
v_gene: TRBV24-1; d_gene: -; j_gene: TRBJ2-3; abundance: many; CDR3nt: TGTGCCACCAGTGAGAACACAGATACGCAGTATTTT; CDR3aa: CATSENTDTQYF
v_gene: TRBV7-7; d_gene: -; j_gene: TRBJ2-5; abundance: many; CDR3nt: TGTGCTAGCAGCGCAACGCTGGCGAACAAAACCCGGGAGTGGGAGACCCAGTACTTC; CDR3aa: CASSATLANKTREWETQYF
v_gene: TRBV19; d_gene: TRBD2; j_gene: TRBJ2-5; abundance: many; CDR3nt: TGTGCCAGTAGTACGACTAGCGGGCGGGAGACCCAGTACTTC; CDR3aa: CASSTTSGRETQYF
v_gene: TRBV7-2; d_gene: -; j_gene: TRBJ2-2; abundance: many; CDR3nt: TGTGCCAGCAGCGCCCTCGGGACTGCCACCGGGGAGCTGTTTTTT; CDR3aa: CASSALGTATGELFF
v_gene: TRBV20-1; d_gene: -; j_gene: TRBJ1-1; abundance: many; CDR3nt: TGCAGTGCTAGATGGGGAAATCTGAACACTGAAGCTTTCTTT; CDR3aa: CSARWGNLNTEAFF
v_gene: TRBV4-2; d_gene: -; j_gene: TRBJ2-7; abundance: many; CDR3nt: TGTGCCAGCAGCCAAGATTGGGCAGGGATCTACGAGCAGTACTTC; CDR3aa: CASSQDWAGIYEQYF
v_gene: TRBV20-1; d_gene: TRBD1; j_gene: TRBJ2-2; abundance: many; CDR3nt: TGCAGTGCTACAGGGGGCTCGGGCACCGGGGAGCTGTTTTTT; CDR3aa: CSATGGSGTGELFF
v_gene: TRBV7-2; d_gene: -; j_gene: TRBJ2-7; abundance: many; CDR3nt: TGTGCCAGCAGCTTATCTGGGGCGTCGCTCTCCTACGAGCAGTACTTC; CDR3aa: CASSLSGASLSYEQYF
v_gene: TRBV4-2; d_gene: TRBD1; j_gene: TRBJ1-3; abundance: -; CDR3nt: TGTGCCAGCAGCCAACCCAGCGACAGGGGGCTAAACACCATATATTTT; CDR3aa: CASSQPSDRGLNTIYF